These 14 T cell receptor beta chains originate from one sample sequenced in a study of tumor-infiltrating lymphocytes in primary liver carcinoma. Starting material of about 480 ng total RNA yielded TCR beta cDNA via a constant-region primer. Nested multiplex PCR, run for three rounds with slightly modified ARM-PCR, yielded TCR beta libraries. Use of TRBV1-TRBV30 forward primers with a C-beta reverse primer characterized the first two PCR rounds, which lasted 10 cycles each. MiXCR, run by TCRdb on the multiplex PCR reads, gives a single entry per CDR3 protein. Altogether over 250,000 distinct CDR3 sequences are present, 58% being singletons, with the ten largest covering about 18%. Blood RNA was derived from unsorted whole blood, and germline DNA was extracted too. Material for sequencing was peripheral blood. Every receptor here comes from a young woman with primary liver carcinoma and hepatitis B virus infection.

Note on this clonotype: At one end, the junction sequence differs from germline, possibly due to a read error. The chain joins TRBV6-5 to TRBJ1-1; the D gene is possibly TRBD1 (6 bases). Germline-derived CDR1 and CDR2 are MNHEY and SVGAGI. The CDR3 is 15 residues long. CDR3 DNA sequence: TGTGCCAGCTTAAGGGGTGGGGGCAAGAACACTGAAGCCTTCTTT. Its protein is CASLRGGGKNTEAFF.

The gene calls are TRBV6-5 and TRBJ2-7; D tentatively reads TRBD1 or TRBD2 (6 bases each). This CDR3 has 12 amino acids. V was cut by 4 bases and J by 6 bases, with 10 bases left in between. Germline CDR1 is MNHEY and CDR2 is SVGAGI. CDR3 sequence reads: CASSSPGAEQYF. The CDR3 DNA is TGTGCCAGCAGTTCCCCGGGGGCCGAGCAGTACTTC.

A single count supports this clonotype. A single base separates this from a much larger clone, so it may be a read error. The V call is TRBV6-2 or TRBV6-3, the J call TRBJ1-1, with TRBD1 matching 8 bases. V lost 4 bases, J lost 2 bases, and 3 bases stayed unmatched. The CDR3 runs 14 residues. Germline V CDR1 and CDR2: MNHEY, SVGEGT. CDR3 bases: TGTGCCAGCAGTTCGGACAGGGTCAACACTGAAGCTTTCTTT. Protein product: CASSSDRVNTEAFF.

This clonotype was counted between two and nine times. The CDR3 sequence: CATSKAGGSNTGELFF. The CDR3, as DNA: TGTGCCACCAGTAAGGCGGGAGGATCGAACACCGGGGAGCTGTTTTTT. This rearrangement joins TRBV24-1 to TRBJ2-2; 8 nucleotides line up with TRBD2. The V and J ends lost 6 bases and 0 bases, in that order; junction bases with no gene match: 5. The CDR3 loop spans 16 amino acids. In germline, CDR1 is KGHDR, CDR2 SFDVKD.

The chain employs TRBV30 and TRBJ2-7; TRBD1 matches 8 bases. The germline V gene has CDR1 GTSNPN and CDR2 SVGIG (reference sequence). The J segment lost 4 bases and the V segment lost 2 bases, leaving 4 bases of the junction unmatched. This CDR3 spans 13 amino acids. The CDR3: CAWSQGAGYEQYF. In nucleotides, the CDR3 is TGTGCCTGGAGTCAGGGGGCGGGTTACGAGCAGTACTTC.

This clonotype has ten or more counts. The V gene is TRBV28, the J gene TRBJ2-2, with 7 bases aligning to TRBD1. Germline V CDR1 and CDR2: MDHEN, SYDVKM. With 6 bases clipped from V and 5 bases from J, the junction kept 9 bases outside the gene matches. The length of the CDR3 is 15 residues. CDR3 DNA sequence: TGTGCCAGCAGGGGCTACAGGGGAAGAACCGGGGAGCTGTTTTTT. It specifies CASRGYRGRTGELFF.

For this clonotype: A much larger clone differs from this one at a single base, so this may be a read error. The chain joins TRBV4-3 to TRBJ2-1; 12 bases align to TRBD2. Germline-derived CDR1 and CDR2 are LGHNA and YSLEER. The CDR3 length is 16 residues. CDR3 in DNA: TGCGCCAGAAGCCAAGATCGAGGGACTAGCGGGAATGAGCAGTTCTTC. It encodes CARSQDRGTSGNEQFF.

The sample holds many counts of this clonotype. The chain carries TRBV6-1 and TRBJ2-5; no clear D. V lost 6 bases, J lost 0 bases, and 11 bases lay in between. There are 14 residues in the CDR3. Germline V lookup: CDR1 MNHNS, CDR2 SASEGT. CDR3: CASSNGPYQETQYF. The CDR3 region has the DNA TGTGCCAGCAGCAATGGACCGTACCAAGAGACCCAGTACTTC.

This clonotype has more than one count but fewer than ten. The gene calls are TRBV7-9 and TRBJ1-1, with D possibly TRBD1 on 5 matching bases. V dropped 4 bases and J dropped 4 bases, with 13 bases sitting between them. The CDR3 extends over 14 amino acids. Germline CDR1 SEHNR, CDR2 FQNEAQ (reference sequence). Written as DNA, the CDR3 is TGTGCCAGCAGCTCCTCCAGGGTGGGCACTGAAGCTTTCTTT. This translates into CASSSSRVGTEAFF. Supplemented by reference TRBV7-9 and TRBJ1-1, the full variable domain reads DTGVSQNPRHKITKRGQNVTFRCDPISEHNRLYWYRQTLGQGPEFLTYFQNEAQLEKSRLLSDRFSAERPKGSFSTLEIQRTEQGDSAMYLCASSSSRVGTEAFFGQGTRLTVV.

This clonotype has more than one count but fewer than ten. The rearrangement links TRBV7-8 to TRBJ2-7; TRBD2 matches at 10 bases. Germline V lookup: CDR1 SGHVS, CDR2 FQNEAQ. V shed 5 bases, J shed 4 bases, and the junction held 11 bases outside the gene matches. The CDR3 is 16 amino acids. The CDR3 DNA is TGTGCCAGCAGCCTTGAGCGGGAGGGCCGGAGGTACGAGCAGTACTTC. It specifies CASSLEREGRRYEQYF.

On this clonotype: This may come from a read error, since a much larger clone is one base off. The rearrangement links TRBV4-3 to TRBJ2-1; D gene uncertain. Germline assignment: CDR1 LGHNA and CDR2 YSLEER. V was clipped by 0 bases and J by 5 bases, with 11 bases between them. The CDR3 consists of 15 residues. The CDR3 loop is CASSQDMNQNNEQFF. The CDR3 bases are TGCGCCAGCAGCCAAGATATGAACCAAAACAATGAGCAGTTCTTC.

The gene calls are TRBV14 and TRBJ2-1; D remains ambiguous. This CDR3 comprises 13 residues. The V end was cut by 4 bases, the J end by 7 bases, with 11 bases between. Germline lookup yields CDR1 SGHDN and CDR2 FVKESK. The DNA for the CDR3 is TGTGCCAGCAGCCTAAGACCTTCTAATGAGCAGTTCTTC. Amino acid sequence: CASSLRPSNEQFF.

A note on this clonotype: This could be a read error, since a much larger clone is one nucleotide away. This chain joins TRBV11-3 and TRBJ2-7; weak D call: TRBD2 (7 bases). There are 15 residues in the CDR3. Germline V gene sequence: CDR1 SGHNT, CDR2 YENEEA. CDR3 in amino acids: CASGGGAGPSYDQYF. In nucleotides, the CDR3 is TGTGCCAGCGGTGGGGGGGCGGGACCTTCGTACGACCAGTACTTC.

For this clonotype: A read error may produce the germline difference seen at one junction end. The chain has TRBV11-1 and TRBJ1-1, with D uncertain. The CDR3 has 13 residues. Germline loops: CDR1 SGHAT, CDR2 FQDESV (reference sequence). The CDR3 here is CACSSGMNTEAFF. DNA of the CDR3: TGCGCCTGCAGCTCAGGTATGAACACTGAAGCTTTCTTT.